This entry concerns a single T cell receptor beta chain. TCRdb keeps only in-frame clones here, not all; method: immunoSEQ multiplex PCR. The profile covers around 350,000 clones, with around 87% appearing a single time and 3% taken by the ten largest. The data are from a study of blood T cell repertoires in COVID-19. The V gene's germline CDR1 is KGHDR and CDR2 SFDVKD. Trimming removed 9 bases at V and 6 bases at J, with 14 bases between. This CDR3 is built from 12 residues. The V gene is TRBV24-1, the J gene TRBJ2-7, with D possibly matching TRBD1 (5 bases). Sequencing was carried out using peripheral blood. This TCR was recovered from a human donor in a cohort sampled during active COVID-19. DNA for the CDR3: TGTGCCACCGCGGACAACGCCTTCGAGCAGTACTTC. It is translated as CATADNAFEQYF.